This TCR beta chain was captured in a study of early T cells in non-severe SARS-CoV-2 infection. Study-level background: Sequencing used unsorted whole-blood bulk RNA, so chains lack pairing.

Overall study results and limits: A preference for anti-spike CD8 responses marked VDJdb matching, which missed private and CD4 specificities.

Germline V gene sequence: CDR1 SQVTM, CDR2 ANQGSEA. CDR3 length: 14 amino acids. V lost 3 bases and J lost 4, with 15 bases in between. In the library, individual cDNA molecules carried attached unique molecular identifiers. A single record per CDR3 protein comes from TCRdb applying MiXCR to the 5' RACE reads. The sample contains some 96,000 distinct CDR3 sequences, approximately 11% of which appear only once. At least ten counts were recorded for this clonotype. Antigen unknown. This sequence joins TRBV29-1 and TRBJ1-1; a weak D match, TRBD1 (5 bases). The material sequenced was whole blood, taken at baseline. This clonotype was obtained from an adult who was a healthcare worker with PCR-confirmed SARS-CoV-2 infection or an uninfected control (not recorded which). This CDR3 is CSVDPQGRGTEAFF. CDR3 sequence (DNA): TGCAGCGTTGATCCCCAGGGACGCGGCACTGAAGCTTTCTTT.